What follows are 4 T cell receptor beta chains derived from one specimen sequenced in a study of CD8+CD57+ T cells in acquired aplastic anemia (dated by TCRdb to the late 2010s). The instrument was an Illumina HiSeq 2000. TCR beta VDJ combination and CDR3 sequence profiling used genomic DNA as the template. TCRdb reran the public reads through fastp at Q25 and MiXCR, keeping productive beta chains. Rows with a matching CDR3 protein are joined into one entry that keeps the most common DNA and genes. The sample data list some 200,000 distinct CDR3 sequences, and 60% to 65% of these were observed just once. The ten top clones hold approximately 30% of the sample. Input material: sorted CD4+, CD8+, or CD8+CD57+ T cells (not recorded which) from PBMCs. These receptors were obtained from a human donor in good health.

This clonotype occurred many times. DNA of the CDR3: TGCAGTGCTAGTCGGGAACGGGGCTCCTACAATGAGCAGTTCTTC. As protein: CSASRERGSYNEQFF. The gene calls are TRBV20-1 and TRBJ2-1; a possible D gene is TRBD2 (5 bases). Trimming removed 3 bases from V and 0 bases from J, with 12 bases in between. The V gene's germline CDR1 is DFQATT and CDR2 SNEGSKA (reference sequence). The CDR3 spans 15 residues.

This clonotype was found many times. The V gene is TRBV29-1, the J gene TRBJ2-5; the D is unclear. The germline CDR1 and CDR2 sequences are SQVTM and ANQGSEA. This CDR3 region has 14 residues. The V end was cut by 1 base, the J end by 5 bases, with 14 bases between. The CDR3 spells CSVEGQAVSETQYF. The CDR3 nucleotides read TGCAGCGTTGAAGGGCAGGCAGTCTCGGAGACCCAGTACTTC.

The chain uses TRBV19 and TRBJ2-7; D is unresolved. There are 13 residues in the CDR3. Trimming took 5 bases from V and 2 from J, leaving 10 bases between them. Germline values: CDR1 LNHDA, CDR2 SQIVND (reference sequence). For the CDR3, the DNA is TGTGCCAGTAGTGCTGGGAACACCTACGAGCAGTACTTC. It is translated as CASSAGNTYEQYF.

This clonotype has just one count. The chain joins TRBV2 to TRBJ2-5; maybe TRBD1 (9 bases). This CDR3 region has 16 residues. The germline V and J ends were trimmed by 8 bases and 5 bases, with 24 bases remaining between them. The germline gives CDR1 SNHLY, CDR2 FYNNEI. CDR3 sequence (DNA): TGTGCCAGCGGGACTAGGCCGGGACAGGGATTTGAGACCCAGTACTTC. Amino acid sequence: CASGTRPGQGFETQYF. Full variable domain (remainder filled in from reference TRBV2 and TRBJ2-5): EPEVTQTPSHQVTQMGQEVILRCVPISNHLYFYWYRQILGQKVEFLVSFYNNEISEKSEIFDDQFSVERPDGSNFTLKIRSTKLEDSAMYFCASGTRPGQGFETQYFGPGTRLLVL.